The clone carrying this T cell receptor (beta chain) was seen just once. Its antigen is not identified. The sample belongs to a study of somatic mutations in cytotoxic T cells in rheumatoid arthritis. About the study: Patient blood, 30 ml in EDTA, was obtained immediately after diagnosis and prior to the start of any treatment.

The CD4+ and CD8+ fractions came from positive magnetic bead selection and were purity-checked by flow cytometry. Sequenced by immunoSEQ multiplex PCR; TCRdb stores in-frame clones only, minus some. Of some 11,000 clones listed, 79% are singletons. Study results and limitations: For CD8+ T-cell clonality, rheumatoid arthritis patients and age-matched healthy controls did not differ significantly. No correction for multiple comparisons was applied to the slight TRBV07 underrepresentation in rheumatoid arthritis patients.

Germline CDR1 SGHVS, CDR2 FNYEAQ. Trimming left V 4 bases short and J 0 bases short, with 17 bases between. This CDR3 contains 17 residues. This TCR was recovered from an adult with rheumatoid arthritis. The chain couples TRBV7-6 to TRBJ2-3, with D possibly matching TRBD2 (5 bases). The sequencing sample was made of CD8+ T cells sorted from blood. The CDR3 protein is CASSSHYGGSSTDTQYF. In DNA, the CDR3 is TGTGCCAGCAGCTCCCACTATGGCGGGTCTAGCACAGATACGCAGTATTTT.